This T cell receptor (beta chain) was observed in a study of blood T cells in healthy people across ages. In the study overall: About one barcoded beta molecule per two T cells was captured by template switching.

The donors, healthy Caucasians from Russia, were aged about 6 to 95. Notes on the study in general: For the donors, CMV status was unknown and possibly confounded expanded clonotype changes.

The CDR3 sequence is 16 residues long. Germline CDR1 reads MNHEY; CDR2 reads SMNVEV (reference sequence). About this clonotype itself: Its specificity is unknown. This may arise from a read error, as a much more abundant clone is one base away.

The use of a sample-barcoded 5' primer and a J-beta primer mix characterized a second PCR of roughly 6 to 11 cycles. A template-switch adaptor that had 12 random nucleotides put a tag on each cDNA molecule. Via MiXCR, TCRdb re-called the 5' RACE reads, giving one row per CDR3 protein. The sample shows about a million distinct CDR3 sequences, around two fifths of them seen only once. The V and J genes are TRBV27 and TRBJ1-4, with D possibly TRBD1 on 6 matching bases. The origin of this receptor is a man younger than 35 in good health. The sequencing sample was made of blood. The CDR3 DNA reads as TGTGTCAGCACGACGCTCCGGGGGCGGTCTAATGAAAAACTGTTTTTT. It yields the protein CVSTTLRGRSNEKLFF. Variable domain in full (rest from reference TRBV27 and TRBJ1-4): EAQVTQNPRYLITVTGKKLTVTCSQNMNHEYMSWYRQDPGLGLRQIYYSMNVEVTDKGDVPEGYKVSRKEKRNFPLILESPSPNQTSLYFCVSTTLRGRSNEKLFFGSGTQLSVL.